This T cell receptor (beta chain) was sequenced for a study of control samples from healthy donors and cancer patients. The CDR3 is 18 residues long. CDR1 and CDR2 from the germline V gene are LGHNA and YNFKEQ. The trim removed 2 bases at V and 2 bases at J, leaving 12 bases unmatched. Clones were read by immunoSEQ multiplex PCR, and TCRdb kept only the in-frame ones, dropping some. The data contain about 150,000 clones, approximately 93% of them seen just once; the ten biggest clones take up 2% to 2.5%. Material: blood. The TCR sequence derives from a man aged 50-59 years in good health. The V gene is TRBV4-2, the J gene TRBJ1-3, with 7 bases aligning to TRBD1. The CDR3 spells CASSQMTGIQLAGNTIYF. CDR3 sequence (DNA): TGTGCCAGCAGCCAAATGACAGGGATCCAACTCGCTGGAAACACCATATATTTT.